This passage covers 9 T cell receptor beta chains from one sample sequenced in a study of T-cell memory formation after mild COVID-19 (dated by TCRdb to about 2021). Library preparation used 5' RACE. Sequencing was performed on an Illumina NovaSeq 6000. The public reads were reanalyzed by TCRdb: fastp trimming at Q25, MiXCR alignment, in-frame beta chains only. Rows with a matching CDR3 protein are joined into one entry that keeps the most common DNA and genes. Within this sample are around 250,000 distinct CDR3 sequences, with around 10% of them counted one time only. The ten largest clonotypes hold 22% of the sample. The specimen sequenced was PBMCs or a T cell subset sorted from them (not recorded which). These TCRs come from a man aged 18 to 29 who had mild COVID-19 (a few samples of this study predate the infection). The sample titles of this study are shuffled in the database, so cell type and time point are left out; the donor was told from shared clones.

The J gene is TRBJ2-1, the V gene TRBV6-1; D may match TRBD1 or TRBD2 (5 bases each). This CDR3 comprises 13 residues. V lost 3 bases, J lost 5 bases, and 8 bases lay in between. The germline V gene encodes CDR1 MNHNS and CDR2 SASEGT. This CDR3 reads CASSEGTNNEQFF. The CDR3 DNA reads as TGTGCCAGCAGTGAGGGGACCAACAATGAGCAGTTCTTC.

The chain links TRBV11-2 to TRBJ2-3; D remains ambiguous. V gave up 3 bases and J gave up 6 bases, with 7 bases separating them. Germline values: CDR1 SGHAT, CDR2 FQNNGV. The CDR3 runs 12 residues. The DNA for the CDR3 is TGTGCCAGCAGCTTGGCGTGGGATACGCAGTATTTT. Its translation is CASSLAWDTQYF.

This clonotype has a handful of counts. The rearrangement links TRBV28 to TRBJ2-7, with 8 bases fitting TRBD1. The CDR3 covers 17 residues. Germline-derived CDR1 and CDR2 are MDHEN and SYDVKM. Losses at the gene ends were 6 bases for V and 4 bases for J; bases not matched to a gene: 17. CDR3 nucleotides: TGTGCCAGCAGCCGTCCGGGCAGGGGGCGTTTGACATACGAGCAGTACGTC. Its translation: CASSRPGRGRLTYEQYV.

The table lists this clonotype with many counts. The V call is TRBV7-3, the J call TRBJ1-2; 11 nucleotides align to TRBD1. There are 14 residues in the CDR3. V dropped 5 bases and J dropped 6; count of bases not matched to a gene: 5. Germline loops: CDR1 SGHTA, CDR2 FQGTGA. CDR3 residues: CASSLGQGADGYTF. The CDR3, as DNA: TGTGCCAGCAGCCTAGGACAGGGGGCGGATGGCTACACCTTC.

V is TRBV12-3 or TRBV12-4 and J is TRBJ1-1; 7 bases align to TRBD1. There are 13 residues in the CDR3. V lost 7 bases to trimming and J lost 5 bases; unmatched junction nucleotides: 7. CDR3 in amino acids: CASNHRGGTEAFF. DNA for the CDR3: TGTGCCAGCAACCACAGGGGAGGAACTGAAGCTTTCTTT.

This clonotype has more than one count but fewer than ten. The chain links TRBV7-9 to TRBJ2-7; D is uncertain. Trimming took off 3 bases at V and 2 bases at J, with 14 bases between the two ends. The CDR3 sequence is 15 residues long. Germline CDR1 SEHNR, CDR2 FQNEAQ (reference sequence). The CDR3 DNA is TGTGCCAGCAGCTTTGGGTCCTTACAGACCTACGAGCAGTACGTC. Translation: CASSFGSLQTYEQYV.

This clonotype was counted between two and nine times. This chain connects TRBV12-3 or TRBV12-4 to TRBJ1-5; possibly TRBD1 for D (6 bases). The germline V and J ends were trimmed by 3 bases and 6 bases, with 12 bases remaining between them. This CDR3 is 14 amino acids long. CDR3 in amino acids: CASSLWGGGQPQHF. CDR3 in DNA: TGTGCCAGCAGTTTGTGGGGGGGCGGTCAGCCCCAGCATTTT.

The table lists this clonotype with a few counts. V is TRBV7-2 and J is TRBJ1-5; no clear D gene. V lost 4 bases, J lost 4 bases, and 8 bases lay in between. Germline loops: CDR1 SGHTA, CDR2 FQGNSA. The CDR3 is 13 amino acids. CDR3 amino acids: CASSSSENQPQHF. CDR3 nucleotides: TGTGCCAGCAGCTCCTCAGAAAATCAGCCCCAGCATTTT.

There are a few counts of this clonotype. J is TRBJ2-7 and V is TRBV5-1, with 8 bases matching TRBD1. The CDR3 totals 15 residues. J gave up 4 bases and V 0 bases, and 6 bases lay outside the gene matches. Germline V gene lookup returns CDR1 SGHRS and CDR2 YFSETQ. CDR3 DNA: TGCGCCAGCAGCTTGGGGACAGGGAAGACTTACGAGCAGTACTTC. Translating it yields CASSLGTGKTYEQYF.